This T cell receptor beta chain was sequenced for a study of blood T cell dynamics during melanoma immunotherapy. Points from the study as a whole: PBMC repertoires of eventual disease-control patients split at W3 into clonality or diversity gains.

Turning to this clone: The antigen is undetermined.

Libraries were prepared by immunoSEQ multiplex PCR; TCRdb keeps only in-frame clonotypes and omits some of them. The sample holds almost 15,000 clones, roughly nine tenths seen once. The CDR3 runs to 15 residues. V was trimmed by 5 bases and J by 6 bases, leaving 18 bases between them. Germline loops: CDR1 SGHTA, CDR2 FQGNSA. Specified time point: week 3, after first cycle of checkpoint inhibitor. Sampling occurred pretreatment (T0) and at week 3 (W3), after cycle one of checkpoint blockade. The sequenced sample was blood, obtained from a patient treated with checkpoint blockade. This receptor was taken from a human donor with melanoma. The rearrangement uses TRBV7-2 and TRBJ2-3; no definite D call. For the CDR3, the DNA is TGTGCCAGCAGCCCAGGTCGAGCCTCCCGGGATACGCAGTATTTT. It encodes CASSPGRASRDTQYF.